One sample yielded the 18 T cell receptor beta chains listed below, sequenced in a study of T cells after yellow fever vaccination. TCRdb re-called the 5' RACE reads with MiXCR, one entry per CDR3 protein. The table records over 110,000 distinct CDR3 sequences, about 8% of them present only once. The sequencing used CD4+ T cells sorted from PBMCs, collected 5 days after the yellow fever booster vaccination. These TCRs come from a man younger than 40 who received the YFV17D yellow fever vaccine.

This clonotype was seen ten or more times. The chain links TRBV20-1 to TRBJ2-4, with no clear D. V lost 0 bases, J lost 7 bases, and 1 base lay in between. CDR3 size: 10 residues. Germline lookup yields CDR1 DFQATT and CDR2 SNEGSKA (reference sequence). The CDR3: CSARDNIQYF. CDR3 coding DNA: TGCAGTGCTAGAGATAACATTCAGTACTTC.

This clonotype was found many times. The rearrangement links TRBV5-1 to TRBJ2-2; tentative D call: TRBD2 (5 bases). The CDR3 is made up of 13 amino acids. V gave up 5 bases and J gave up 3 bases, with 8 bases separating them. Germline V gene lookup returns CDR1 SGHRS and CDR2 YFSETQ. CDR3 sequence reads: CASRRDYTGELFF. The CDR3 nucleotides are TGCGCCAGCAGACGGGATTACACCGGGGAGCTGTTTTTT.

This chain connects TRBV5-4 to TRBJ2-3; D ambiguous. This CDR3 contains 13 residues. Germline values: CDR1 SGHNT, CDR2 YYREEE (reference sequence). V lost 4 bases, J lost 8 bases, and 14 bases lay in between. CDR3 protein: CASSVISLGTQYF. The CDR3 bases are TGTGCCAGCAGCGTTATTTCCCTCGGTACGCAGTATTTT.

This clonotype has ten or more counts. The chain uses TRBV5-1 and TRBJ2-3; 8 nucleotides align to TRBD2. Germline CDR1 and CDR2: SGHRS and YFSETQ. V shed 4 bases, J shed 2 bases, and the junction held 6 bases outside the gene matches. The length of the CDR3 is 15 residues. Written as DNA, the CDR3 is TGCGCCAGCAGCCCAAATAGCGGGACCACAGATACGCAGTATTTT. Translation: CASSPNSGTTDTQYF.

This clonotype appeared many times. The CDR3 nucleotides read TGTGCCAGCAGTTTACGGACAGATAGCAATCAGCCCCAGCATTTT. This translates into CASSLRTDSNQPQHF. The rearrangement uses TRBV12-3 or TRBV12-4 and TRBJ1-5; maybe TRBD1 (6 bases). With 2 bases removed from V and 0 bases from J, the gap between germline ends came to 8 bases. This CDR3 is 15 amino acids long.

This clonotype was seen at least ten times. DNA for the CDR3: TGTGCCAGCAGCCCGCGGACAGGAAACACCATATATTTT. Translating it yields CASSPRTGNTIYF. V and J are TRBV9 and TRBJ1-3; tentatively, D is TRBD1 (5 bases). The CDR3 totals 13 residues. Germline CDR1 is SGDLS and CDR2 is YYNGEE. V gave up 4 bases and J gave up 4 bases, with 9 bases separating them.

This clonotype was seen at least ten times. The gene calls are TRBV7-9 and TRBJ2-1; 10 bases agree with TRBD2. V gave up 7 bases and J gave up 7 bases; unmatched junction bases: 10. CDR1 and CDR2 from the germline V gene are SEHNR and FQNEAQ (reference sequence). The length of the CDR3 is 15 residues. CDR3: CASMASGSWGNEQFF. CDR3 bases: TGTGCCAGCATGGCTAGCGGGAGTTGGGGAAATGAGCAGTTCTTC. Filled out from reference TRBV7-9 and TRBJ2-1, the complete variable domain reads DTGVSQNPRHKITKRGQNVTFRCDPISEHNRLYWYRQTLGQGPEFLTYFQNEAQLEKSRLLSDRFSAERPKGSFSTLEIQRTEQGDSAMYLCASMASGSWGNEQFFGPGTRLTVL.

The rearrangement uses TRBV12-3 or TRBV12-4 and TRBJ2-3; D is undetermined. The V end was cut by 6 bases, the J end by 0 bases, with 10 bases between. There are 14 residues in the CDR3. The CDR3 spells CASSPQSSTDTQYF. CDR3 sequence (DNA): TGTGCCAGCAGCCCTCAAAGTAGCACAGATACGCAGTATTTT.

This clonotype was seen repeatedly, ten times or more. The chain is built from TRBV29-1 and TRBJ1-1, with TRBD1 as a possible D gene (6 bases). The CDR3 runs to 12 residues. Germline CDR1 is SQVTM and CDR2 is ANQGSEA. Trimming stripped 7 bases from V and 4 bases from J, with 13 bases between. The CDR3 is CSGLQGFTEAFF. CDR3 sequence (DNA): TGCAGCGGACTACAGGGCTTCACTGAAGCTTTCTTT.

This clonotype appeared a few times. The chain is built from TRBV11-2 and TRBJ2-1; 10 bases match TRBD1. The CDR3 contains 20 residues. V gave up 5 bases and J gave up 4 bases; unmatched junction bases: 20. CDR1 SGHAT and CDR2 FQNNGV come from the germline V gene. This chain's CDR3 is CASSPRGFDVGTGVYNEQFF. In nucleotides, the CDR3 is TGTGCCAGCAGCCCTAGGGGTTTCGACGTCGGGACAGGGGTGTACAATGAGCAGTTCTTC.

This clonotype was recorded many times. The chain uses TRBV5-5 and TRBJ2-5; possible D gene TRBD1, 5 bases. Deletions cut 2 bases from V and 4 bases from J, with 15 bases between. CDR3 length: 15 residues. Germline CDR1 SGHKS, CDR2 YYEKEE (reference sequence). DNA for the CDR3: TGTGCCAGCAGCTTCCAGGGTGGTAGTTCAGAGACCCAGTACTTC. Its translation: CASSFQGGSSETQYF.

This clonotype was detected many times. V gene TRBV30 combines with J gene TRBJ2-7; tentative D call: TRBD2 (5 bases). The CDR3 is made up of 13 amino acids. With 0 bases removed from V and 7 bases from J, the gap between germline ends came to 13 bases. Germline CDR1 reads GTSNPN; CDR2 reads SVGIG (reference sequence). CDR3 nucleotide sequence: TGTGCCTGGAGTGTTACAGCTCGGGGTGAGCAGTACTTC. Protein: CAWSVTARGEQYF.

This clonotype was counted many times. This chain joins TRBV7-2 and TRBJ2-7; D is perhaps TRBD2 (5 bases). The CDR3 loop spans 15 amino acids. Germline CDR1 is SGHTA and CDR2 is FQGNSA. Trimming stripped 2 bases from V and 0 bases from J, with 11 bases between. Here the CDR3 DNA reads TGTGCCAGCAGCTTAAGCGGTCGAAGCTCCTACGAGCAGTACTTC. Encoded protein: CASSLSGRSSYEQYF.

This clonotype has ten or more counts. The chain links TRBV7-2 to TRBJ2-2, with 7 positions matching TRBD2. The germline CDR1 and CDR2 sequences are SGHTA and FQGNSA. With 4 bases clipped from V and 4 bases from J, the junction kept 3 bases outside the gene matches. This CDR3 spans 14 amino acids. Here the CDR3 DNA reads TGTGCCAGCAGCTCGGCTAGCGGCACCGGGGAGCTGTTTTTT. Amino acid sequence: CASSSASGTGELFF.

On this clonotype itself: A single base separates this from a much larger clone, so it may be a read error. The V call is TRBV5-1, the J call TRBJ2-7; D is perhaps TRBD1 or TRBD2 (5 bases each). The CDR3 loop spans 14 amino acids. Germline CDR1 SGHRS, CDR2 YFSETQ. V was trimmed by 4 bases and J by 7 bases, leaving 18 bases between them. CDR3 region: CASSPISGRWEQYF. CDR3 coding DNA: TGCGCCAGCAGCCCGATCTCGGGGCGTTGGGAGCAGTACTTC. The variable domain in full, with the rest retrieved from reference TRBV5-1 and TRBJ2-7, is KAGVTQTPRYLIKTRGQQVTLSCSPISGHRSVSWYQQTPGQGLQFLFEYFSETQRNKGNFPGRFSGRQFSNSRSEMNVSTLELGDSALYLCASSPISGRWEQYFGPGTRLTVT.

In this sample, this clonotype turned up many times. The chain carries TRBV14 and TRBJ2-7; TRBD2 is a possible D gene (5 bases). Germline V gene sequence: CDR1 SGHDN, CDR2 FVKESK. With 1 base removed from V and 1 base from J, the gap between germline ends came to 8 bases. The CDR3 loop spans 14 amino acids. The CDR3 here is CASSQVSGSYEQYF. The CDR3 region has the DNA TGTGCCAGCAGCCAAGTCTCGGGATCCTACGAGCAGTACTTC. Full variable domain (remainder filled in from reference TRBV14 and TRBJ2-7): EAGVTQFPSHSVIEKGQTVTLRCDPISGHDNLYWYRRVMGKEIKFLLHFVKESKQDESGMPNNRFLAERTGGTYSTLKVQPAELEDSGVYFCASSQVSGSYEQYFGPGTRLTVT.

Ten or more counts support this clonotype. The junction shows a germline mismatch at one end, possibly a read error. CDR3 loop: CASSEPLGGRNF. In DNA, the CDR3 is TGCGCCAGCAGCGAACCTTTGGGCGGGAGGAACTTC. The chain combines TRBV5-1 with TRBJ2-7; 8 positions match TRBD2. Germline loops: CDR1 SGHRS, CDR2 YFSETQ. CDR3 size: 12 residues.

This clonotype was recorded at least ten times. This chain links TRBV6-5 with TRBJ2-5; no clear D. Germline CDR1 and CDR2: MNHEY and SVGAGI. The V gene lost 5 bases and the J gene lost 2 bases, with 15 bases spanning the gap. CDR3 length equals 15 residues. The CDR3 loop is CASSLYGYSQETQYF. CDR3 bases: TGTGCCAGCAGTCTATACGGGTATTCGCAAGAGACCCAGTACTTC.